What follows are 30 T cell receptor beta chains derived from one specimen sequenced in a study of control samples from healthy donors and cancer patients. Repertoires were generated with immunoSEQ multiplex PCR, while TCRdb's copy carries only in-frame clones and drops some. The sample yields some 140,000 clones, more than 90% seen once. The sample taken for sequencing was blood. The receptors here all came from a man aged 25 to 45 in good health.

CDR3 DNA sequence: TGTGCCTGGAGTGTATTCGGGGACAGAAAAGCTTTCTTT. This translates into CAWSVFGDRKAFF. The V call is TRBV30, the J call TRBJ1-1; 7 bases fit TRBD1. This CDR3 is 13 amino acids long. Unmatched junction bases numbered 7, after V lost 0 bases and J lost 9 bases. The germline gives CDR1 GTSNPN, CDR2 SVGIG (reference sequence).

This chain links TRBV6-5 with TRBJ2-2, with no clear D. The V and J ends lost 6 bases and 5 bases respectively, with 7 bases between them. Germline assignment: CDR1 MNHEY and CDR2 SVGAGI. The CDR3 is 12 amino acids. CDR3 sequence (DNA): TGTGCCAGCAGGTTTCATACCGGGGAGCTGTTTTTT. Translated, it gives CASRFHTGELFF.

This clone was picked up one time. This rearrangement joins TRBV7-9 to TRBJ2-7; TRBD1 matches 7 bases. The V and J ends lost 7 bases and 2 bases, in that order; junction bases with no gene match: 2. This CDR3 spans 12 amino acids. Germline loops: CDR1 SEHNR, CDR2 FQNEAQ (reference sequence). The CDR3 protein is CASNRGPYEQYF. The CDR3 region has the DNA TGTGCCAGCAACAGGGGTCCCTACGAGCAGTACTTC.

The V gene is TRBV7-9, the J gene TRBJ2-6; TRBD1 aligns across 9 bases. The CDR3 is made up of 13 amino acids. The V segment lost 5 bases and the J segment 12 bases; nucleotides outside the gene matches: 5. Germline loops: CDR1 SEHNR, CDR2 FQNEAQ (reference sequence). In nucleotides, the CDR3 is TGTGCCAGCAGCGAGGGACAGGGTAGCGTCCTGACTTTC. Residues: CASSEGQGSVLTF.

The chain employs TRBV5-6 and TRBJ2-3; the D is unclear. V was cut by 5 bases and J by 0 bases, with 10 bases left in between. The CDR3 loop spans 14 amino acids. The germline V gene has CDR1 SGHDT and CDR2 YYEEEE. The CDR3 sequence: CASRTEHSTDTQYF. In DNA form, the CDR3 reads TGTGCCAGCAGGACGGAGCATAGCACAGATACGCAGTATTTT.

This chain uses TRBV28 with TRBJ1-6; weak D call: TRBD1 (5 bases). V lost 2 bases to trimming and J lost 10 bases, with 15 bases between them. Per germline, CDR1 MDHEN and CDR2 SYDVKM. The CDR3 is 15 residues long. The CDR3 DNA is TGTGCCAGCAGTTTAGGGGGGGAGGGGCAGTCACCCCTCCACTTT. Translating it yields CASSLGGEGQSPLHF.

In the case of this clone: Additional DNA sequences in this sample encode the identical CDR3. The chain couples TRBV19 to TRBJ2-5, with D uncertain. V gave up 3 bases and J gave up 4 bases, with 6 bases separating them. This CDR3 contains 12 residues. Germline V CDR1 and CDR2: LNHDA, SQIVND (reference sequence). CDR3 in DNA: TGTGCCAGTAGTATCCTCGGAGAGACCCAGTACTTC. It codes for CASSILGETQYF.

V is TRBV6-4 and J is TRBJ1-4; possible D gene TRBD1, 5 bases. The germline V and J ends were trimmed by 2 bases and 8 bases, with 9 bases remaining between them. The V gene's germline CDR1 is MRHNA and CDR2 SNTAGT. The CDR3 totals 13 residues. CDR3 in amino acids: CASSDRDGEKLFF. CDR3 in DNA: TGTGCCAGCAGTGACAGGGACGGGGAAAAACTGTTTTTT.

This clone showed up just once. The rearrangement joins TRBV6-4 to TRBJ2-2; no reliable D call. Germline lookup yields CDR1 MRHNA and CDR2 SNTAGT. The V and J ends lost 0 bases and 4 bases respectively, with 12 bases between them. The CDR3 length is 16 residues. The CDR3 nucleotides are TGTGCCAGCAGTGACTCGAGTAGTCCTGGCACCGGGGAGCTGTTTTTT. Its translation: CASSDSSSPGTGELFF.

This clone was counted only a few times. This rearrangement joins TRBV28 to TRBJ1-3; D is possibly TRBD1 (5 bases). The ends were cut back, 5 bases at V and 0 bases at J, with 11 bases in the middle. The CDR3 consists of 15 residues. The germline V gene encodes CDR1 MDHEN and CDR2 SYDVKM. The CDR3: CASSEQVLSGNTIYF. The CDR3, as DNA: TGTGCCAGCAGTGAACAGGTCCTCTCTGGAAACACCATATATTTT.

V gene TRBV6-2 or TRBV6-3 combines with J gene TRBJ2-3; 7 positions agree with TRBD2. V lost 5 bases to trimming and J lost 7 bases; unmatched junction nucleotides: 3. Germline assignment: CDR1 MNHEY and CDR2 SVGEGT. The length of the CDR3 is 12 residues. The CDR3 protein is CASSGEGNTQYF. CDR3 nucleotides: TGTGCCAGCAGTGGGGAGGGGAATACGCAGTATTTT.

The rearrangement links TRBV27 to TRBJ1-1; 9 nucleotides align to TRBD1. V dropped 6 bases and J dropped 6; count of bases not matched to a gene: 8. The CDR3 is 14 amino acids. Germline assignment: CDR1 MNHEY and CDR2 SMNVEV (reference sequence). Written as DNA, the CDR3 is TGTGCCAGCAGCTATACAGGGGGCTTGGCTGAAGCTTTCTTT. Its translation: CASSYTGGLAEAFF.

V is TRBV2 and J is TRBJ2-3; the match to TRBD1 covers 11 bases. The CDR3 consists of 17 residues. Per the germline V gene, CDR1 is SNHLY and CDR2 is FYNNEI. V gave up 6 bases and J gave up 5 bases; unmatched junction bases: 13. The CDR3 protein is CASSRLKGTGGGDTQYF. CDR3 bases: TGTGCCAGCAGCCGACTCAAGGGGACAGGGGGAGGAGATACGCAGTATTTT.

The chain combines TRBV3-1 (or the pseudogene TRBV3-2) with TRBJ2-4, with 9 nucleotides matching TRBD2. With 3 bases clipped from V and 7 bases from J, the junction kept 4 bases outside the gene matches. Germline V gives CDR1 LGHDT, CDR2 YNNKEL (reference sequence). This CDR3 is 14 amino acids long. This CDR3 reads CASSQGGRVNIQYF. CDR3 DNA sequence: TGTGCCAGCAGCCAGGGCGGGAGGGTCAACATTCAGTACTTC.

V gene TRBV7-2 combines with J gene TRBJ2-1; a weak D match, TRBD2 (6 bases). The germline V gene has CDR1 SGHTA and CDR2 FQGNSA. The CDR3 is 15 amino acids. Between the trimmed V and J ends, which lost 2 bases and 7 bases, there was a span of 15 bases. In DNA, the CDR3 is TGTGCCAGCAGCTTATACGGGAGTGGAGCGAATGAGCAGTTCTTC. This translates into CASSLYGSGANEQFF. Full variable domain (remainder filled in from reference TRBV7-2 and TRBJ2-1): GAGVSQSPSNKVTEKGKDVELRCDPISGHTALYWYRQSLGQGLEFLIYFQGNSAPDKSGLPSDRFSAERTGGSVSTLTIQRTQQEDSAVYLCASSLYGSGANEQFFGPGTRLTVL.

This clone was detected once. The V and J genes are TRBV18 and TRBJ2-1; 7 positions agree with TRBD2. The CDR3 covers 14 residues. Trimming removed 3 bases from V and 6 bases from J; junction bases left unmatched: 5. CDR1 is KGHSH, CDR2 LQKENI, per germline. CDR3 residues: CASSPRESFNEQFF. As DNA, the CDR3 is TGTGCCAGCTCACCGCGGGAGTCGTTCAATGAGCAGTTCTTC.

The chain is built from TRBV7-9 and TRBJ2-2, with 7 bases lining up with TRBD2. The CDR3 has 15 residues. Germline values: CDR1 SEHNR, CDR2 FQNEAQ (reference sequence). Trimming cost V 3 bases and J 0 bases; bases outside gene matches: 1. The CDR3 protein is CASSLGTTNTGELFF. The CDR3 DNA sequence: TGTGCCAGCAGCTTGGGGACTACGAACACCGGGGAGCTGTTTTTT. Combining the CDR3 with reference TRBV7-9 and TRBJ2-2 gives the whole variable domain DTGVSQNPRHKITKRGQNVTFRCDPISEHNRLYWYRQTLGQGPEFLTYFQNEAQLEKSRLLSDRFSAERPKGSFSTLEIQRTEQGDSAMYLCASSLGTTNTGELFFGEGSRLTVL.

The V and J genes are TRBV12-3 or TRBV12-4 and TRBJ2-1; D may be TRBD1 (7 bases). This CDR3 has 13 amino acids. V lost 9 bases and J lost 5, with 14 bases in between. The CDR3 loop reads CASSRGENNEQFF. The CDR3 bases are TGTGCCAGTAGCAGGGGGGAAAACAATGAGCAGTTCTTC.

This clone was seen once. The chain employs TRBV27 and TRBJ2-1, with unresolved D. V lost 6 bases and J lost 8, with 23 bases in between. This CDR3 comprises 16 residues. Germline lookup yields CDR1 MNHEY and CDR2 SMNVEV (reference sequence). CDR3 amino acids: CASSSPWVDPSHEQFF. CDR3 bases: TGTGCCAGCAGCTCCCCCTGGGTCGACCCGAGCCATGAGCAGTTCTTC.

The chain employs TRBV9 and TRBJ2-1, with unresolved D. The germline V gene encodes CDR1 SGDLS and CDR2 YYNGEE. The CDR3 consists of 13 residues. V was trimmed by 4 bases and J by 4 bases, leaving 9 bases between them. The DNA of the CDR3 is TGTGCCAGCAGCCTAGACATATACAATGAGCAGTTCTTC. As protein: CASSLDIYNEQFF. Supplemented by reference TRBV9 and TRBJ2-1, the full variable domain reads DSGVTQTPKHLITATGQRVTLRCSPRSGDLSVYWYQQSLDQGLQFLIQYYNGEERAKGNILERFSAQQFPDLHSELNLSSLELGDSALYFCASSLDIYNEQFFGPGTRLTVL.

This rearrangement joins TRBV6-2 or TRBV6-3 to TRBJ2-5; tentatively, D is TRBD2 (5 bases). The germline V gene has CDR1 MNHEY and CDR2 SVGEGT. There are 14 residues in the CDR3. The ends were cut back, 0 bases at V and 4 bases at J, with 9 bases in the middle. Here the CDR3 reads CASSYSIGGETQYF. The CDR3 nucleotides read TGTGCCAGCAGTTACTCGATCGGAGGAGAGACCCAGTACTTC.

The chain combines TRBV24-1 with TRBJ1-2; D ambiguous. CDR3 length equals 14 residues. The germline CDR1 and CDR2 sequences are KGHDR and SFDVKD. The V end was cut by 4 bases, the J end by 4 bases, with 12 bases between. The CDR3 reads CATSDRSQFYGYTF. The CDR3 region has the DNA TGTGCCACCAGTGACAGGAGTCAATTCTATGGCTACACCTTC.

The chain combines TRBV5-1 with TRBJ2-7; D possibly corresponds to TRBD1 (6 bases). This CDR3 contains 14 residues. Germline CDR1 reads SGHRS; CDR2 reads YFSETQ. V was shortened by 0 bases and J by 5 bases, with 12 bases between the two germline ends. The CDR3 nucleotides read TGCGCCAGCAGCTTGGGACAGGAGGAGGACGAGCAGTACTTC. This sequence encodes CASSLGQEEDEQYF.

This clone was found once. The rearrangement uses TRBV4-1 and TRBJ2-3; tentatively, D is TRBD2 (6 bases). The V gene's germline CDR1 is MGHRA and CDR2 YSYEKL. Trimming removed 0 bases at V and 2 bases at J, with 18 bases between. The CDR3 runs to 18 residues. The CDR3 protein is CASSQDRGGVPHTDTQYF. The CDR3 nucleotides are TGCGCCAGCAGCCAAGATCGGGGCGGGGTGCCTCACACAGATACGCAGTATTTT.

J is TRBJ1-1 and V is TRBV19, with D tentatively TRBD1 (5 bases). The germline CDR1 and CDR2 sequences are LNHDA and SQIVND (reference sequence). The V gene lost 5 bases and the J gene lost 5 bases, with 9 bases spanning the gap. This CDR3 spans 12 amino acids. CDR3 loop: CASSGTGTEAFF. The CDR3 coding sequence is TGTGCCAGTAGTGGGACGGGAACTGAAGCTTTCTTT.

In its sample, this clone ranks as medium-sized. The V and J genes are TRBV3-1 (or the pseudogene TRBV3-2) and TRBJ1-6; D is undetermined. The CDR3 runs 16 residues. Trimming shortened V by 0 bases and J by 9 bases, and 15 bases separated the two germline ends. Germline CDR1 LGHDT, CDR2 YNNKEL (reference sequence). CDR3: CASSQEGAQVSSPLHF. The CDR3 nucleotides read TGTGCCAGCAGCCAAGAAGGCGCGCAGGTGTCTTCACCCCTCCACTTT.

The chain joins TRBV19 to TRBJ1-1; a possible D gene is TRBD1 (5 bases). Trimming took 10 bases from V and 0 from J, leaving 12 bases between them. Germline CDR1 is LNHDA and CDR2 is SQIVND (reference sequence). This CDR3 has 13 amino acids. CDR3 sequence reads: CATGTGMNTEAFF. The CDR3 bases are TGTGCCACCGGAACAGGAATGAACACTGAAGCTTTCTTT. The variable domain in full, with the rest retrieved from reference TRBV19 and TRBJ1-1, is DGGITQSPKYLFRKEGQNVTLSCEQNLNHDAMYWYRQDPGQGLRLIYYSQIVNDFQKGDIAEGYSVSREKKESFPLTVTSAQKNPTAFYLCATGTGMNTEAFFGQGTRLTVV.

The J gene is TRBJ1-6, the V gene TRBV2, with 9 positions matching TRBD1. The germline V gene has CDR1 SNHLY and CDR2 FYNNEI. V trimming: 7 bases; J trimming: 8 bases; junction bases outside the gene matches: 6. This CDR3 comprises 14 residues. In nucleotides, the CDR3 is TGTGCCAGCAAAGTGGGACAGGGTGATTCACCCCTCCACTTT. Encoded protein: CASKVGQGDSPLHF. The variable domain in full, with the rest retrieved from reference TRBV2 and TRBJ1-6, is EPEVTQTPSHQVTQMGQEVILRCVPISNHLYFYWYRQILGQKVEFLVSFYNNEISEKSEIFDDQFSVERPDGSNFTLKIRSTKLEDSAMYFCASKVGQGDSPLHFGNGTRLTVT.

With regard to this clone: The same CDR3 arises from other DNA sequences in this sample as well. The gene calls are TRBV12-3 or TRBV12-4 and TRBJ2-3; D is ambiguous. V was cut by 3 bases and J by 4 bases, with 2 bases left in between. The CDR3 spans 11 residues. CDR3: CASSLADTQYF. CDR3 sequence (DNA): TGTGCCAGCAGTTTGGCAGATACGCAGTATTTT.

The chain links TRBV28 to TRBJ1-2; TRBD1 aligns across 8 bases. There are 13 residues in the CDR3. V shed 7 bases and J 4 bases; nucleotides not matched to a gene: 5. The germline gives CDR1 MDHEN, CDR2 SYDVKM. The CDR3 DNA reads TGTGCCAGCATCCTTACAGGGGGCTATGGCTACACCTTC. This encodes CASILTGGYGYTF.